Below are 15 T cell receptor beta chains sequenced from a single sample in a study of follicular helper T cells after annual influenza vaccination (TCRdb year 2017). The meaning of the sample's time point label: 2015-2016 season, pre-vaccination. Libraries were made using the immunoSEQ multiplex PCR assay. The source is immuneACCESS, and TCRdb retained only in-frame sequences with V and J called. Part of the clones is not carried over; for the studies checked, unresolved V genes explain less than half of this, and the remainder is unexplained. In all, the sample holds several thousand clones, and more than 75% of those were seen once. 0.75% to 0.95% of the sample goes to the ten largest clones. The specimen comprised CXCR5- memory CD4+ T cells sorted from blood, sampled on the day of influenza vaccination. Per the publication, the cell subset or site label means: CXCR5- memory CD4 T cells. These receptors all come from an adult who received the influenza vaccine.

J is TRBJ2-1 and V is TRBV5-4; 13 positions match TRBD2. This CDR3 has 15 residues. Germline CDR1 is SGHNT and CDR2 is YYREEE (reference sequence). Trimming took 0 bases from V and 8 from J; bases not matched to a gene: 2. As DNA, the CDR3 is TGTGCCAGCAGCTTGGAACTAGCGGGGGGGCATGAGCAGTTCTTC. As protein: CASSLELAGGHEQFF.

In this sample, this clone turned up once. The chain joins TRBV15 to TRBJ2-6; no clear D. The germline V and J ends were trimmed by 5 bases and 2 bases, with 13 bases remaining between them. Germline values: CDR1 LNHNV, CDR2 YYDKDF (reference sequence). The CDR3 has 16 residues. The CDR3 region is CATSSVWSPGANVLTF. The CDR3 DNA reads TGTGCCACCAGCTCTGTTTGGTCCCCTGGGGCCAACGTCCTGACTTTC.

The V gene is TRBV5-1, the J gene TRBJ2-7; 7 bases align to TRBD1. Germline trimming cut 3 bases from V and 4 bases from J; bases unmatched to any gene: 7. CDR1 SGHRS and CDR2 YFSETQ come from the germline V gene. This CDR3 spans 14 amino acids. Written as DNA, the CDR3 is TGCGCCAGCAGCTCTCCGGGACAGACTTACGAGCAGTACTTC. Residues: CASSSPGQTYEQYF.

This sequence joins TRBV5-1 and TRBJ1-6; D is possibly TRBD1 (6 bases). With 1 base removed from V and 6 bases from J, the gap between germline ends came to 20 bases. CDR3 length: 18 residues. Germline CDR1 reads SGHRS; CDR2 reads YFSETQ. This chain's CDR3 is CASSLFVLTGQINSPLHF. The CDR3 bases are TGCGCCAGCAGCTTGTTTGTTCTGACTGGACAGATTAATTCACCCCTCCACTTT.

The chain carries TRBV19 and TRBJ1-2, with D maybe TRBD1 (6 bases). CDR3 length equals 16 residues. V gave up 8 bases and J gave up 7 bases, with 26 bases separating them. The V gene's germline CDR1 is LNHDA and CDR2 SQIVND (reference sequence). The CDR3 region is CASLRGDYMGGGGYTF. In DNA form, the CDR3 reads TGTGCCAGTCTAAGGGGGGACTATATGGGAGGTGGTGGCTACACCTTC.

The V and J genes are TRBV21-1 and TRBJ1-6; the DNA was not used to check the table's D call, TRBD1. TRBV21-1 is a known pseudogene. CDR3 size: 20 residues. The CDR3, as DNA: TGTGCCAGCAGCAAAAGTTGTTGGGAGACAGGGGGCACATATAATTCACCCCTCCACTTT. The encoded protein is CASSKSCWETGGTYNSPLHF.

This rearrangement joins TRBV10-3 to TRBJ1-3; no definite D call. Looked up from germline, CDR1 is ENHRY and CDR2 is SYGVKD. The V gene lost 10 bases and the J gene lost 2 bases, with 12 bases spanning the gap. This CDR3 spans 13 amino acids. CDR3 loop: CATASGPGNTIYF. The CDR3, as DNA: TGTGCCACCGCTTCGGGTCCTGGAAACACCATATATTTT.

The rearrangement joins TRBV25-1 to TRBJ1-2; D unresolved. The V and J ends lost 4 bases and 4 bases respectively, with 19 bases between them. The CDR3 extends over 16 amino acids. CDR1 is MGHDK and CDR2 is SYGVNS in the germline V gene. This chain's CDR3 is CASSGRHQGPAYGYTF. For the CDR3, the DNA is TGTGCCAGCAGTGGAAGACACCAAGGGCCCGCCTATGGCTACACCTTC.

CDR3 sequence (DNA): TGTGCCAGCAGCGTAGTAGCGGGACTAGGTCGGAGTGAGCAGTTCTTC. Its protein product is CASSVVAGLGRSEQFF. The chain carries TRBV9 and TRBJ2-1; 8 nucleotides align to TRBD2. Germline V lookup: CDR1 SGDLS, CDR2 YYNGEE. Trimming cost V 0 bases and J 9 bases; bases outside gene matches: 11. This CDR3 comprises 16 residues.

V usage is TRBV7-9 and J usage is TRBJ2-3; D remains ambiguous. V gave up 2 bases and J gave up 3 bases, with 6 bases separating them. Germline V CDR1 and CDR2: SEHNR, FQNEAQ (reference sequence). CDR3 size: 13 residues. CDR3 sequence: CASSLSGTDTQYF. The CDR3 nucleotides are TGTGCCAGCAGCTTAAGTGGGACAGATACGCAGTATTTT.

This chain joins TRBV5-1 and TRBJ1-4, with D perhaps TRBD1 (5 bases). This CDR3 is 15 amino acids long. CDR1 and CDR2 (germline): SGHRS, YFSETQ. The V gene lost 2 bases and the J gene lost 6 bases, with 14 bases spanning the gap. The CDR3 loop is CASSLVDRRDEKLFF. For the CDR3, the DNA is TGCGCCAGCAGCTTAGTTGACAGAAGGGATGAAAAACTGTTTTTT.

V is TRBV2 and J is TRBJ2-5, with D perhaps TRBD1 or TRBD2 (6 bases each). V was pared by 4 bases and J by 5 bases, with 17 bases between. CDR1 is SNHLY and CDR2 is FYNNEI in the germline V gene. This CDR3 region has 15 residues. The CDR3 reads CASSARRGAGETQYF. The CDR3, as DNA: TGTGCCAGCAGTGCAAGGAGGGGGGCAGGGGAGACCCAGTACTTC.

In its sample, this clone was seen once. The rearrangement links TRBV10-3 to TRBJ1-1; 7 bases align to TRBD1. This CDR3 contains 13 residues. CDR1 and CDR2 from the germline V gene are ENHRY and SYGVKD. The trim removed 10 bases at V and 1 base at J, leaving 6 bases unmatched. CDR3 DNA sequence: TGTGCCAGACGACAGGGAAAGAACACTGAAGCTTTCTTT. Encoded protein: CARRQGKNTEAFF.

The rearrangement links TRBV5-8 to TRBJ2-5; TRBD1 is a possible D gene (5 bases). CDR3 size: 14 residues. The germline V gene has CDR1 SGHTS and CDR2 YDEGEE. V lost 3 bases to trimming and J lost 2 bases, with 11 bases between them. The CDR3 here is CASSSFGQQETQYF. The CDR3 bases are TGTGCCAGCAGCTCATTCGGACAACAAGAGACCCAGTACTTC.

The rearrangement links TRBV28 to TRBJ1-2; D might be TRBD1 (6 bases). V lost 6 bases and J 6 bases, leaving 20 bases between the germline ends. Germline lookup yields CDR1 MDHEN and CDR2 SYDVKM. The CDR3 totals 15 residues. CDR3 amino acids: CASSAIGGGLNGYTF. In nucleotides, the CDR3 is TGTGCCAGCAGCGCCATAGGGGGGGGCCTCAATGGCTACACCTTC.